This T cell receptor beta chain was profiled in a study of identical twins. TCRdb reprocessed the 5' RACE reads via MiXCR and lists one record per CDR3 protein. This table has about 690,000 distinct CDR3 sequences, roughly 6.2% appearing once. Notes on this clonotype: No antigen is known for it.

Trimming took off 5 bases at V and 5 bases at J, with 12 bases between the two ends. The CDR3 totals 14 residues. Findings of the study overall: Models underestimated how often monozygotic twins shared out-of-frame TCR alpha.

The rearrangement joins TRBV12-3 or TRBV12-4 to TRBJ1-4; D is possibly TRBD1 (5 bases). This sequence was found in a man in his late teens or twenties in good health. Sequencing was done on a sample of naive T cells sorted from blood. The CDR3 DNA is TGTGCCAGCAGTCCGGGACTGAACAATGAAAAACTGTTTTTT. As protein: CASSPGLNNEKLFF.